This T cell receptor beta chain was retrieved from a study of blood T cell repertoires in COVID-19. Across the whole study: The samples span acute and convalescent COVID-19 from the United States, Italy and Spain. The analysed material was cDNA or gDNA that came from T cells, B-cell-depleted T cells, or PBMCs.

In the study's own analysis: Amplified reference gene primers provided the basis for estimating nucleated cell counts. Produced via immunoSEQ multiplex PCR; TCRdb's table is partial and in-frame only. V and J calls and clone size follow that table, whereas D and trimming were derived from the DNA. The table lists about 220,000 clones, around four fifths of them singletons, with 5.1% in the top ten. The CDR3 totals 12 residues. Sample: peripheral blood. The receptor was derived from a woman aged 55-70 years who had recovered from COVID-19. The chain employs TRBV21-1 and TRBJ2-7; the DNA was not compared with TRBD1, the D call given in the table. TRBV21-1 is designated a pseudogene. CDR3 nucleotides: TGTGCCAGCAGCAAAGAGGACAGGTCAGGGACCTTC. The encoded protein is CASSKEDRSGTF.